The clone carrying this T cell receptor (beta chain) came up many times. What it binds is not known. The CDR3 length is 16 residues. Trimming took 1 base from V and 1 from J; bases not matched to a gene: 0. CDR1 is SGHTA, CDR2 FQGNSA, per germline. The sample belongs to a study of T-cell memory formation after mild COVID-19. The wider study: There were largely donor-specific TCR clusters.

TCRdb recomputed calls from the 5' RACE reads with MiXCR, one row per CDR3 protein. This sample has around 55,000 distinct CDR3 sequences; 9% to 9.5% occur once, and the top ten carry 0.9% to 1.5%. Study-level findings and limits: Clones that contracted clustered mainly in CM and EM if CD4+ and in EMRA if CD8+. Pre-infection memory carried some responding clones, suggesting that cross-reactive memory joined.

The TCR comes from a man in his late teens or twenties who had mild COVID-19 (a few samples of this study predate the infection). Cell type and time point are not known. The sample taken for sequencing was PBMCs or a T cell subset sorted from them (not recorded which). The chain combines TRBV7-2 with TRBJ2-1, with 11 bases fitting TRBD2. The CDR3: CASSLGLAGSYNEQFF. CDR3 nucleotide sequence: TGTGCCAGCAGCTTAGGACTAGCGGGGTCCTACAATGAGCAGTTCTTC.